This record concerns one TCR beta chain sequence. This clonotype was found many times. Its cognate antigen has yet to be identified. No clone much larger than this one lies a single base away; base qualities are absent. Ficoll-Paque density gradient centrifugation was the method used to isolate PBMCs. The data originate from a study of T-cell memory formation after mild COVID-19 (dated by TCRdb to the early 2020s). In the study overall: TCR sequence clusters from the two donors were found to be largely donor specific. In a couple of donors, T-cell clones that expanded and contracted after mild COVID-19 were followed by sequencing TCRalpha and TCRbeta repertoires longitudinally. Two young, previously healthy adult volunteers made up the cohort, one male and one female.

Sequencing instrument: Illumina NovaSeq 6000. Using 5'RACE with constant-segment primers, TCRalpha and TCRbeta cDNA libraries were constructed, with sample barcodes and unique molecular identifiers added in the process. Trizol reagent was used to extract RNA from every sample. Amplification of the libraries took two PCR steps, and the second step added a second sample barcode plus Illumina TruSeq adapters. Sequencing of libraries was performed on an Illumina NovaSeq with 2 x 150 bp paired-end reads. The paper's processing steps were these. The reads were demultiplexed and collapsed into UMI-guided consensus sequences using migec v1.2.7. Using mixcr v2.1.11, the UMI consensuses were aligned to TRA and TRB V and J templates and assembled into clonotypes. Clonotypes were classified as expanded or contracted when called significant by both edgeR and NoisET, with noise models trained on biological replicates. For edgeR calls, the cutoffs were a false discovery rate-adjusted p below 0.01 and a log2 fold-change threshold of 1. As an exploratory analysis of dynamics, PCA with hierarchical clustering was applied to max-normalized trajectories of the 1000 most abundant clonotypes. The CD4 or CD8 phenotype of responding clones was assigned using the separately sequenced CD4+ and CD8+ repertoires. TCRdb took the public reads, trimmed them with fastp at Q25, ran MiXCR for clone calling and kept in-frame beta chains. Rows with a matching CDR3 protein are joined into one entry that keeps the most common DNA and genes. Here the V and J calls rest on TCRdb's processing, not on the authors' analysis. The sample table contains roughly 400,000 distinct CDR3 sequences; only one count was recorded for approximately 19% of them. The ten largest make up under 25% of the sample.

The germline ends are 6 bases apart after V is trimmed by 0 bases and J by 5 bases. From cysteine to valine, the CDR3 is 12 amino acids long. Only the CDR3 region is kept as DNA, spanning 36 bases read in frame from base 1. CDR1 and CDR2 (SGHNT, YYREEE) derive from the germline V gene (reference sequence). Overall study results and their limits: Whether the second-wave clones peaking on day 37 were SARS-CoV-2 specific was not confirmed. Clones contracting from day 15 to 85 had balanced CD4/CD8 phenotypes, while a second wave expanding from day 15 to 37 was biased towards CD4+. Contracting CD4+ clones turned up mainly in the CM and EM memory subsets, whereas EMRA was where CD8+ clones were enriched. Some responding clones were detected in pre-infection memory, which suggested that pre-existing cross-reactive memory T cells had joined the SARS-CoV-2 response. The study included only a couple of mild cases, and larger cohorts that include severe cases with pre-infection samples were judged to be necessary.

This TCR derives from a man younger than 35 who had mild COVID-19 (a few samples of this study predate the infection). The sample titles of this study are shuffled in the database, so cell type and time point are left out; the donor was told from shared clones. Material for sequencing was PBMCs or a T cell subset sorted from them (not recorded which). In this chain, TRBV5-4 is recombined with TRBJ2-7, with the D gene too uncertain to name. The CDR3 is CASSLDQNEQYV. The DNA is TGTGCCAGCAGCTTGGACCAAAACGAGCAGTACGTC.